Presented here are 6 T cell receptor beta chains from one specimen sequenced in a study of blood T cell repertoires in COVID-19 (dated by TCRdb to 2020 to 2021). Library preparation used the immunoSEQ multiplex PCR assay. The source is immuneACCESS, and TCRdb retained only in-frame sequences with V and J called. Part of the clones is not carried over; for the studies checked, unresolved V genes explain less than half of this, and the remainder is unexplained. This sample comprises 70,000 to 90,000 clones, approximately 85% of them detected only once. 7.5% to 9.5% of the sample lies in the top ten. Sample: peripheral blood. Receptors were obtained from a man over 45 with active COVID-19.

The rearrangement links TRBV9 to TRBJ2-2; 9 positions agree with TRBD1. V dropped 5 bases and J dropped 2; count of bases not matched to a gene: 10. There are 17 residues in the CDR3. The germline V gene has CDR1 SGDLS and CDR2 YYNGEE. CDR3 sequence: CASSGKQGATNTGELFF. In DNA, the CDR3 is TGTGCCAGCAGTGGAAAACAGGGGGCCACCAACACCGGGGAGCTGTTTTTT.

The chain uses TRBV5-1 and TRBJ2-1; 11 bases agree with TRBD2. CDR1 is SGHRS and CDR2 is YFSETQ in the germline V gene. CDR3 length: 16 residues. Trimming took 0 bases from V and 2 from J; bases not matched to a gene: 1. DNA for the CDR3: TGCGCCAGCAGCTTGGATAGCGGGAGGGCCTACAATGAGCAGTTCTTC. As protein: CASSLDSGRAYNEQFF.

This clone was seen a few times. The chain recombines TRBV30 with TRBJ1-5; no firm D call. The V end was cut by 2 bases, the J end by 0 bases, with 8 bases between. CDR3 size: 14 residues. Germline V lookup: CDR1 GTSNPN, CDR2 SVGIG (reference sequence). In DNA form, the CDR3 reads TGTGCCTGGAGTCGTAGCAATAGCAATCAGCCCCAGCATTTT. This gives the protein CAWSRSNSNQPQHF. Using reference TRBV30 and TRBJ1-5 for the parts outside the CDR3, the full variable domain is SQTIHQWPATLVQPVGSPLSLECTVEGTSNPNLYWYRQAAGRGLQLLFYSVGIGQISSEVPQNLSASRPQDRQFILSSKKLLLSDSGFYLCAWSRSNSNQPQHFGDGTRLSIL.

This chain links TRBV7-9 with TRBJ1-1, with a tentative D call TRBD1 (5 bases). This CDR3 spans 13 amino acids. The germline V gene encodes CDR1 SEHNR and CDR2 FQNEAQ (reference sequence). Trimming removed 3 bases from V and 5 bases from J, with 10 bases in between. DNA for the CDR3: TGTGCCAGCAGCTTTCAGGGTTTGACTGAAGCTTTCTTT. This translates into CASSFQGLTEAFF.

This CDR3 reads CSVEKGRRQETQYF. As DNA, the CDR3 is TGCAGCGTTGAGAAGGGCAGGAGGCAAGAGACCCAGTACTTC. V and J are TRBV29-1 and TRBJ2-5; tentatively, D is TRBD2 (5 bases). The CDR3 length is 14 residues. Germline V gives CDR1 SQVTM, CDR2 ANQGSEA. Trimming removed 3 bases from V and 2 bases from J, with 13 bases in between.

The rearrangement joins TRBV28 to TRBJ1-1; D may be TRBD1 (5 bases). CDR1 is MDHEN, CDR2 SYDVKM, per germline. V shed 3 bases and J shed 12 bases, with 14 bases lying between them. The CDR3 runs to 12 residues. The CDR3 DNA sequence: TGTGCCAGCAGTTTGGCCGGGGGAAGGTCTTTCTTT. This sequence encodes CASSLAGGRSFF.